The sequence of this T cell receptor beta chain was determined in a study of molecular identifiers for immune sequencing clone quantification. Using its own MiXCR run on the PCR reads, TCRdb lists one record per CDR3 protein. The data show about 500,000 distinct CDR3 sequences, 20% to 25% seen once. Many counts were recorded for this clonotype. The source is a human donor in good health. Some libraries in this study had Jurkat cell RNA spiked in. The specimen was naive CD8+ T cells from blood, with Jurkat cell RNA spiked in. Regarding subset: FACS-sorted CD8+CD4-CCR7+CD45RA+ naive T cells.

The CDR3 coding sequence is TGTGCCACTACCCCAGGAAATAGCAATCAGCCCCAGCATTTT. Translating gives CATTPGNSNQPQHF. The chain employs TRBV6-2 or TRBV6-3 and TRBJ1-5; no clear D. With 10 bases removed from V and 0 bases from J, the gap between germline ends came to 13 bases. The CDR3 contains 14 residues. Germline CDR1 is MNHEY and CDR2 is SVGEGT.